This entry concerns a single T cell receptor beta chain. This clone was recorded only once. Its antigen is unknown. One base away there is no much larger clone; base qualities are not given. TCRbeta CDR3 regions were amplified from genomic DNA by means of the immunoSEQ Assay, a bias-controlled multiplex PCR. The authors' pipeline ran thus. Nucleated cell counts per sample were estimated from amplification of reference gene primers within the assay. To quantify the absolute abundance of each unique TCRbeta CDR3 rearrangement, sequence reads were collapsed and filtered. Productive Simpson clonality was computed per sample as the square root of Simpson's diversity index over productive rearrangements. TCRdb took this table from immuneACCESS and kept in-frame rearrangements with V and J called. Such tables lack part of the clones; where checked against another copy, unresolved V genes explain under half of the gap, and the rest is unexplained. That table is the source of V, J and clone size, and D and trimming were worked out from the DNA. This sample is represented by about 180,000 clones; roughly 84% of them were singletons. Around 14% of the sample comes from the top ten.

This entry comes from a study of blood T cell repertoires in COVID-19 (dated by TCRdb to about 2020). As for the study more broadly: Samples covering the acute and convalescent phases of COVID-19 were provided by collaborators in the United States, Italy and Spain. The material from the prospective study consisted of cDNA or gDNA derived from T cells, B-cell-depleted T cells, or PBMCs. Subjects who had been exposed to COVID-19, were actively infected with it, or had recovered from it provided the deeply sampled blood TCRbeta repertoires that made up the dataset. The repertoires were released in a freely available public database intended as a resource for research on the immune response to SARS-CoV-2. Samples were obtained from the ongoing ImmuneRACE study (first 160 participants) and from roughly 1,300 subjects provided by 6 global collaborators. The sample metadata nearly always contained a de-identified subject ID, COVID-19 status, age in years and sex. Where available, HLA class I and class II types were taken from metadata supplied by the sample provider and were not determined by assay-based typing.

Beyond this particular receptor, the publication reports: Clinical and demographic metadata were provided uncurated, with the amount varying by source and participant.

In the germline V gene (reference sequence), CDR1 corresponds to LNHDA and CDR2 to SQIVND. The germline ends are 15 bases apart after V is trimmed by 4 bases and J by 0 bases. The CDR3 sequence holds 16 residues, the cysteine and phenylalanine included. Solely the CDR3 DNA is kept, with 48 bases framed from the first base. Whole blood was collected in K2EDTA tubes by collaborating institutions according to the institutions' own protocols. For TCRbeta analysis, collaborators shipped samples in one of three forms: frozen whole blood, isolated PBMCs, or DNA extracted from either of those sample types. Sequenced: peripheral blood. This sequence originates from a man in his late teens or twenties with active or convalescent COVID-19. The chain is assembled from TRBV19 and TRBJ1-1, with a weak D call of TRBD1 (5 bases match). The nucleotide sequence is given as TGTGCCAGTAGTAACCTCAGGGAAAGGGTGAACACTGAAGCTTTCTTT. It codes for CASSNLRERVNTEAFF. Reference TRBV19 and TRBJ1-1 genes cover what lies past the CDR3, so the full variable domain is DGGITQSPKYLFRKEGQNVTLSCEQNLNHDAMYWYRQDPGQGLRLIYYSQIVNDFQKGDIAEGYSVSREKKESFPLTVTSAQKNPTAFYLCASSNLRERVNTEAFFGQGTRLTVV.